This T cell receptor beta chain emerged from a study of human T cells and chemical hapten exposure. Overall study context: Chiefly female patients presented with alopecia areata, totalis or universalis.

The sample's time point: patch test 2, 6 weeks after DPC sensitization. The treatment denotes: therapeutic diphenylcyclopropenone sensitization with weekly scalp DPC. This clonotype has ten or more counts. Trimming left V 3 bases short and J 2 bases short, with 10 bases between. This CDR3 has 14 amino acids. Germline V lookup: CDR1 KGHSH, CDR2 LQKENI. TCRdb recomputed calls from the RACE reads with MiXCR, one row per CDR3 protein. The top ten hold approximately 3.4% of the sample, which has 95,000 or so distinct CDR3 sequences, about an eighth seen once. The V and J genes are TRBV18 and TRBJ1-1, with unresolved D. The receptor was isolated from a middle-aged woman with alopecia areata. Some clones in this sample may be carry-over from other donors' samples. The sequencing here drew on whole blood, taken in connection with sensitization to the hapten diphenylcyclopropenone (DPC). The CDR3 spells CASSPNRGNTEAFF. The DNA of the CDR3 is TGTGCCAGCTCACCGAACCGGGGTAACACTGAAGCTTTCTTT.